These 6 T cell receptor beta chains originate from one sample sequenced in a study of cytomegalovirus exposure and HLA in healthy donors. This PCR relied on a set of 60 Vbeta primers and 13 Jbeta primers. The protocol was immunoSEQ multiplex PCR, while the TCRdb copy is restricted to in-frame clones and leaves out a portion. The sample yields around 100,000 clones, around four fifths seen once. The sample taken for sequencing was PBMCs. The receptors originated from a man younger than 40 in good health and CMV-seropositive.

V gene TRBV5-4 combines with J gene TRBJ1-5; 7 nucleotides agree with TRBD1. This CDR3 spans 16 amino acids. Germline CDR1 and CDR2: SGHNT and YYREEE (reference sequence). With 4 bases clipped from V and 4 bases from J, the junction kept 11 bases outside the gene matches. The CDR3, as DNA: TGTGCCAGCAGCCTTTCACGGGACAGCTTTAATCAGCCCCAGCATTTT. Amino acids: CASSLSRDSFNQPQHF.

The J gene is TRBJ2-7, the V gene TRBV18; 10 bases are a match to TRBD1. V was pared by 3 bases and J by 2 bases, with 7 bases of the junction left unmatched. Germline V gene data show CDR1 as KGHSH and CDR2 as LQKENI. The CDR3 sequence is 16 residues long. The CDR3 is CASSPPGQGSPYEQYF. The CDR3 region has the DNA TGTGCCAGCTCACCTCCGGGACAGGGGTCCCCCTACGAGCAGTACTTC.

The chain combines TRBV7-6 with TRBJ2-3; 13 bases are shared with TRBD2. The ends lost 5 bases at V and 6 bases at J; junction bases unmatched: 8. This CDR3 contains 16 residues. Per germline, CDR1 SGHVS and CDR2 FNYEAQ. CDR3 residues: CASSALLAGGPDTQYF. CDR3 DNA: TGTGCCAGCAGCGCATTACTAGCGGGAGGGCCTGATACGCAGTATTTT.

The rearrangement links TRBV19 to TRBJ2-2, with a weak D call TRBD2 (5 bases). Germline-derived CDR1 and CDR2 are LNHDA and SQIVND (reference sequence). V was cut by 5 bases and J by 6 bases, with 13 bases left in between. The CDR3 sequence is 14 residues long. The CDR3 is CASSPLLGAGELFF. CDR3 sequence (DNA): TGTGCCAGTAGTCCCCTCCTGGGAGCCGGGGAGCTGTTTTTT.

The CDR3 nucleotides read TGTGCCAGCAGCCGAACAGGGGGCGCGGCTGAAAAACTGTTTTTT. Encoded protein: CASSRTGGAAEKLFF. The chain employs TRBV4-2 and TRBJ1-4; TRBD1 aligns across 9 bases. The CDR3 has 15 amino acids. V lost 4 bases, J lost 7 bases, and 7 bases stayed unmatched. Germline CDR1 reads LGHNA; CDR2 reads YNFKEQ.

The chain has TRBV28 and TRBJ1-1, with 8 bases matching TRBD1. The CDR3 is 15 residues long. V gave up 3 bases and J gave up 2 bases; unmatched junction bases: 5. The germline V gene encodes CDR1 MDHEN and CDR2 SYDVKM. The CDR3, as DNA: TGTGCCAGCAGTTTTAGGGACAGGCTTAACACTGAAGCTTTCTTT. Its protein product is CASSFRDRLNTEAFF.